Presented here are 20 T cell receptor beta chains from one specimen sequenced in a study of response to subunit inactivated influenza vaccine. TCRdb recomputed calls from the RT-PCR reads with MiXCR, one row per CDR3 protein. The data show approximately 520,000 distinct CDR3 sequences, 25% seen once. The sample in question was CD4+ T cells sorted from PBMCs, obtained 4 to 6 days after vaccination. The origin of the receptors is a man aged 45-65 years who received an inactivated influenza vaccine.

The V gene is TRBV12-3 or TRBV12-4, the J gene TRBJ2-7, with TRBD1 matching over 7 bases. With 3 bases clipped from V and 2 bases from J, the junction kept 4 bases outside the gene matches. The CDR3 is made up of 14 amino acids. CDR3 nucleotides: TGTGCCAGCAGTTTTATGGGACAGACCTACGAGCAGTACTTC. It codes for CASSFMGQTYEQYF.

The chain uses TRBV20-1 and TRBJ1-1, with D possibly TRBD1 on 5 matching bases. This CDR3 has 14 amino acids. Germline values: CDR1 DFQATT, CDR2 SNEGSKA (reference sequence). Deletions cut 3 bases from V and 1 base from J, with 12 bases between. CDR3 coding DNA: TGCAGTGCTAGCCTGACAGAGTCGAACACTGAAGCTTTCTTT. Translated: CSASLTESNTEAFF.

The chain combines TRBV4-2 with TRBJ2-1, with 8 bases fitting TRBD2. The CDR3 has 14 amino acids. CDR1 and CDR2 from the germline V gene are LGHNA and YNFKEQ. V trimming: 4 bases; J trimming: 4 bases; junction bases outside the gene matches: 3. Here the CDR3 reads CASSPREGYNEQFF. CDR3 coding DNA: TGTGCCAGCAGCCCCCGGGAGGGTTACAATGAGCAGTTCTTC.

This clonotype has just a few counts. V usage is TRBV7-2 and J usage is TRBJ2-1; a possible D gene is TRBD1 (5 bases). The CDR3 has 17 amino acids. CDR1 is SGHTA, CDR2 FQGNSA, per germline. Deletions cut 5 bases from V and 6 bases from J, with 23 bases between. CDR3 nucleotide sequence: TGTGCCAGCAGCCCCTCAGGGCTGAGGTCCCTTTTCAATGAGCAGTTCTTC. Translation: CASSPSGLRSLFNEQFF.

This clonotype has more than one count but fewer than ten. The chain is built from TRBV18 and TRBJ2-1; D is perhaps TRBD1 or TRBD2 (7 bases each). CDR3 length: 14 residues. Trimming stripped 4 bases from V and 5 bases from J, with 12 bases between. CDR1 is KGHSH, CDR2 LQKENI, per germline. CDR3 protein: CASSQRDRHNEQFF. CDR3 DNA: TGTGCCAGCTCACAGCGGGACAGACACAATGAGCAGTTCTTC.

This clonotype was counted between two and nine times. The rearrangement uses TRBV30 and TRBJ1-2; 7 bases are a match to TRBD1. The J segment lost 5 bases and the V segment lost 4 bases, leaving 13 bases of the junction unmatched. CDR1 is GTSNPN, CDR2 SVGIG, per germline (reference sequence). This CDR3 region has 15 residues. Here the CDR3 DNA reads TGTGCCTGGATGAGGAAGGGGGCGCAGAGGTATGGCTACACCTTC. Its translation is CAWMRKGAQRYGYTF.

The chain recombines TRBV20-1 with TRBJ1-4; D is possibly TRBD1 (5 bases). From germline, CDR1 is DFQATT and CDR2 SNEGSKA (reference sequence). V lost 4 bases and J 6 bases, leaving 15 bases between the germline ends. CDR3 length: 14 residues. DNA for the CDR3: TGCAGTGCTAACCGGGGCCGACTGGATGAAAAACTGTTTTTT. Translating it yields CSANRGRLDEKLFF.

This clonotype has a handful of counts. The genes are TRBV12-3 or TRBV12-4 and TRBJ2-1; D remains ambiguous. The CDR3 length is 14 residues. Trimming pared 1 base from V and 1 base from J, leaving 5 bases between. The DNA for the CDR3 is TGTGCCAGCAGTTTAGGCATATCCTACAATGAGCAGTTCTTC. This encodes CASSLGISYNEQFF.

There are a few counts of this clonotype. The chain couples TRBV29-1 to TRBJ1-1; 9 bases line up with TRBD1. CDR1 and CDR2 from the germline V gene are SQVTM and ANQGSEA. The CDR3 has 15 amino acids. J was trimmed by 1 base and V by 6 bases; bases with no gene match: 9. CDR3 residues: CSVVQGARANTEAFF. CDR3 nucleotides: TGCAGCGTAGTACAGGGGGCAAGGGCGAACACTGAAGCTTTCTTT.

The CDR3 loop reads CASSLGQPPINEQFF. For the CDR3, the DNA is TGTGCCAGCAGCTTAGGACAGCCTCCTATTAATGAGCAGTTCTTC. The rearrangement links TRBV7-2 to TRBJ2-1, with D possibly TRBD1 on 5 matching bases. V was shortened by 1 base and J by 7 bases, with 14 bases between the two germline ends. The germline V gene has CDR1 SGHTA and CDR2 FQGNSA. CDR3 length equals 15 residues. Supplemented by reference TRBV7-2 and TRBJ2-1, the full variable domain reads GAGVSQSPSNKVTEKGKDVELRCDPISGHTALYWYRQSLGQGLEFLIYFQGNSAPDKSGLPSDRFSAERTGGSVSTLTIQRTQQEDSAVYLCASSLGQPPINEQFFGPGTRLTVL.

This clonotype occurred a few times. The J gene is TRBJ2-3, the V gene TRBV12-3 or TRBV12-4; TRBD2 agrees at 7 bases. After removal of 10 bases from V and 2 bases from J, the junction contained 3 bases not matched to a gene. The length of the CDR3 is 12 residues. CDR3 nucleotide sequence: TGTGCCACCGGGAGGATCACAGATACGCAGTATTTT. It is translated as CATGRITDTQYF.

The chain employs TRBV3-1 and TRBJ2-7; 7 bases match TRBD2. V gave up 3 bases and J gave up 1 base; unmatched junction bases: 6. CDR1 is LGHDT and CDR2 is YNNKEL in the germline V gene (reference sequence). The CDR3 sequence is 15 residues long. The CDR3 DNA reads as TGTGCCAGCAGCCAGGGAGGGGCACTTTCCTACGAGCAGTACTTC. This gives the protein CASSQGGALSYEQYF.

The V and J genes are TRBV18 and TRBJ2-1; 8 bases match TRBD1. The CDR3 contains 16 residues. Losses at the gene ends were 2 bases for V and 7 bases for J; bases not matched to a gene: 10. Germline CDR1 KGHSH, CDR2 LQKENI. The CDR3 DNA is TGTGCCAGCTCACCAAATTTCCAGGGGGCGGAAAATGAGCAGTTCTTC. Residues: CASSPNFQGAENEQFF.

The chain couples TRBV24-1 to TRBJ2-3; D ambiguous. Between the trimmed V and J ends, which lost 10 bases and 0 bases, there was a span of 10 bases. Germline V CDR1 and CDR2: KGHDR, SFDVKD. The CDR3 runs to 13 residues. DNA for the CDR3: TGTGCCACAAAGGGTCCAAGCACAGATACGCAGTATTTT. Its protein is CATKGPSTDTQYF.

The V gene is TRBV20-1, the J gene TRBJ2-7; the match to TRBD2 covers 10 bases. The CDR3 has 16 amino acids. V lost 5 bases and J lost 9; bases outside the gene matches: 19. Germline lookup yields CDR1 DFQATT and CDR2 SNEGSKA (reference sequence). The CDR3 nucleotides read TGCAGTGCTGTCCCCGGAACTAGCGGGATTCCCGAGGGGCAGTACTTC. Translating it yields CSAVPGTSGIPEGQYF.

The chain employs TRBV12-3 or TRBV12-4 and TRBJ2-1; D is possibly TRBD1 (6 bases). V lost 6 bases and J lost 6, with 12 bases in between. The CDR3 length is 13 residues. DNA of the CDR3: TGTGCCAGCAGCACCGGGACACCCAATGAGCAGTTCTTC. This codes for CASSTGTPNEQFF.

V and J are TRBV6-2 or TRBV6-3 and TRBJ2-6, with TRBD1 matching over 7 bases. Germline V gene lookup returns CDR1 MNHEY and CDR2 SVGEGT. The CDR3 extends over 19 amino acids. With 4 bases clipped from V and 0 bases from J, the junction kept 12 bases outside the gene matches. The CDR3 sequence is CASSSRTGTDLSGANVLTF. The CDR3, as DNA: TGTGCCAGCAGTTCGAGGACAGGAACCGACCTCTCTGGGGCCAACGTCCTGACTTTC.

V and J are TRBV6-1 and TRBJ2-3; TRBD2 aligns across 10 bases. Germline V CDR1 and CDR2: MNHNS, SASEGT. CDR3 size: 13 residues. The V gene end was trimmed by 10 bases and the J gene end by 5 bases; junction bases not matched to a gene: 6. The CDR3 reads CATKSGGVDTQYF. CDR3 DNA sequence: TGTGCCACCAAGAGCGGGGGGGTAGATACGCAGTATTTT.

This clonotype was seen a handful of times. The chain uses TRBV7-2 and TRBJ2-7, with 7 bases matching TRBD1. Trimming took 0 bases from V and 3 from J; bases not matched to a gene: 2. The CDR3 runs 14 residues. Germline loops: CDR1 SGHTA, CDR2 FQGNSA. The CDR3 region is CASSLAGTDYEQYF. The CDR3 coding sequence is TGTGCCAGCAGCTTAGCCGGGACAGACTACGAGCAGTACTTC. The full variable domain, completed using reference TRBV7-2 and TRBJ2-7, is GAGVSQSPSNKVTEKGKDVELRCDPISGHTALYWYRQSLGQGLEFLIYFQGNSAPDKSGLPSDRFSAERTGGSVSTLTIQRTQQEDSAVYLCASSLAGTDYEQYFGPGTRLTVT.

The CDR3 loop is CSASEPGGVSPLHF. The CDR3 nucleotides are TGCAGTGCCAGTGAGCCAGGGGGCGTTTCACCCCTCCACTTT. J is TRBJ1-6 and V is TRBV20-1, with 8 positions matching TRBD1. The V gene's germline CDR1 is DFQATT and CDR2 SNEGSKA (reference sequence). The CDR3 consists of 14 residues. J gave up 9 bases and V 6 bases, and 10 bases lay outside the gene matches.